Here is one T cell receptor (beta chain) with its context. The antigen is unknown. TCRdb re-called the 5' RACE reads; every CDR3 protein appears as one record, without DNA. This sample's table reports 500,000 to 700,000 distinct CDR3 sequences. This sample was included in a study of T cells expressing NK-cell markers. The study's findings and limits: It was still unclear whether expanded NKG2C+ T cell clones were HCMV specific.

The CDR3 has 17 residues. Germline CDR1 reads MNHGY; CDR2 reads SAAAGT. The rearrangement uses TRBV6-8 and TRBJ2-2; TCRdb returns TRBD1, unconfirmable since there is no DNA. Sequences were obtained from blood T cells: a sorted CD56 or NKG2C T cell subset, CD4+ or CD8+ T cells, or bulk PBMC T cells (not recorded which). The TCR originated in a man younger than 35 in good health. The CDR3 spells CASRPRDSSANTGELFF.